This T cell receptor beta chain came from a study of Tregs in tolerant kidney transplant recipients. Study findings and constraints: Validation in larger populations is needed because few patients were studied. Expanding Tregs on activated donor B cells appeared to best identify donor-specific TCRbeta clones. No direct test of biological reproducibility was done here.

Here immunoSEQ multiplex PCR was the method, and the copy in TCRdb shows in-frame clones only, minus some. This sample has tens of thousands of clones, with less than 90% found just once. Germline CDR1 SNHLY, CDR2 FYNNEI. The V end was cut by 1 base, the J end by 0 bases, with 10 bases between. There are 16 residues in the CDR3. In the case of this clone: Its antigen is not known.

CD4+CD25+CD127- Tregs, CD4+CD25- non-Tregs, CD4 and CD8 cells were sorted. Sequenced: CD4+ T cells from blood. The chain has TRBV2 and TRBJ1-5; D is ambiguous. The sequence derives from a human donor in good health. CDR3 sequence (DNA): TGTGCCAGCAGTGAAGGGGCCAGAAGTAGCAATCAGCCCCAGCATTTT. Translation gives CASSEGARSSNQPQHF.